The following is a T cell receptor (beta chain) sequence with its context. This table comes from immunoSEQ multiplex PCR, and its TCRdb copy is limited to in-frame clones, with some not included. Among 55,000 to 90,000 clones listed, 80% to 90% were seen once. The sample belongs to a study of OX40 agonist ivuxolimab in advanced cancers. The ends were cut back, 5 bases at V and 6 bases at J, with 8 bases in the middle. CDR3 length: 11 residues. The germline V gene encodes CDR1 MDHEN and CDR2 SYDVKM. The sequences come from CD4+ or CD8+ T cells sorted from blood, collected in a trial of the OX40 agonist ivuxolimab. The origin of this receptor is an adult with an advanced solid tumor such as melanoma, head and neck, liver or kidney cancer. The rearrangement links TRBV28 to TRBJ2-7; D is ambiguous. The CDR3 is CASSDVREQYF. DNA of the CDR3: TGTGCCAGCAGTGATGTTCGCGAGCAGTACTTC. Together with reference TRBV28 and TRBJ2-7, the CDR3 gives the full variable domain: DVKVTQSSRYLVKRTGEKVFLECVQDMDHENMFWYRQDPGLGLRLIYFSYDVKMKEKGDIPEGYSVSREKKERFSLILESASTNQTSMYLCASSDVREQYFGPGTRLTVT.